The following is a T cell receptor (beta chain) sequence with its context. The antigen remains undetermined. The data were obtained in a study of T cell responses to AZD1222 COVID-19 vaccine. Generated by immunoSEQ multiplex PCR, the TCRdb table keeps only in-frame clones and is missing some. The data contain some 130,000 clones, more than 80% of them singletons. Study results and caveats: Seropositivity was recorded at baseline in only a handful of AZD1222 recipients.

CDR3 length: 14 amino acids. CDR1 and CDR2 (germline): SGHVS, FQNEAQ. V gave up 5 bases and J gave up 4 bases, with 12 bases separating them. Material: peripheral blood, obtained on day 0 of AZD1222 vaccination. The chain has TRBV7-8 and TRBJ1-5, with unresolved D. The TCR originated in an adult in good health. The CDR3 is CASSRPGGNQPQHF. CDR3 coding DNA: TGTGCCAGCAGCCGCCCGGGAGGGAATCAGCCCCAGCATTTT.